The clone carrying this T cell receptor (beta chain) occurred a few times. Its antigen is as yet unknown. TCRdb ran MiXCR on the RT-PCR reads and lists one entry per CDR3 protein. The repertoire includes 200,000 to 300,000 distinct CDR3 sequences, 10% to 15% of them detected once, and less than 8.5% sits in the top ten. The data derive from a study of response to subunit inactivated influenza vaccine. General study points: It was suggested by the authors that few new T cells are recruited by each seasonal influenza vaccination.

Germline V gene sequence: CDR1 SGHRS, CDR2 YFSETQ. This CDR3 is built from 16 residues. The V segment lost 4 bases and the J segment 2 bases; nucleotides outside the gene matches: 8. The rearrangement joins TRBV5-1 to TRBJ2-3, with TRBD2 matching over 9 bases. This specimen was non-naive T cells sorted from PBMCs, taken approximately 15 days before vaccination. This TCR was recovered from a man aged 50 or older who received an inactivated influenza vaccine. The CDR3 nucleotides are TGCGCCAGCAGCCCCGCGAGCGGGGGGTACACAGATACGCAGTATTTT. Its translation: CASSPASGGYTDTQYF.